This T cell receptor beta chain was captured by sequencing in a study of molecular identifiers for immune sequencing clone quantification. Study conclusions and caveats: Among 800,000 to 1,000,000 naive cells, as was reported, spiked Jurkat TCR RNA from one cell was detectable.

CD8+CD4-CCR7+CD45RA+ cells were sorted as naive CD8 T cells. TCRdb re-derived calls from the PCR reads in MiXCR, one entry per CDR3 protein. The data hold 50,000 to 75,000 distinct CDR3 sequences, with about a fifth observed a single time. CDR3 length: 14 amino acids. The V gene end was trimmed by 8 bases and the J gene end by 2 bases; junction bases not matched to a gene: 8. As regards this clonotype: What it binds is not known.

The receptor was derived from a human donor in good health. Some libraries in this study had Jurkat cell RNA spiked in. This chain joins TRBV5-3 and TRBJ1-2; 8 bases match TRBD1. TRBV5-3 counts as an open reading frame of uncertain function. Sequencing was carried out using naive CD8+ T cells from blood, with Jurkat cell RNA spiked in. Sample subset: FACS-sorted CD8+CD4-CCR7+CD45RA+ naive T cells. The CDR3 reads CASSPRQGNYGYTF. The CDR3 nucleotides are TGTGCCAGCAGCCCCCGACAGGGGAACTATGGCTACACCTTC.